These T cell receptor beta chains were read from a single sample in a study of T cells in localized non-small cell lung cancer. Assay used: immunoSEQ multiplex PCR; TCRdb lists only in-frame clones, some missing. This repertoire shows 17,000 or so clones, about 89% found once; its top ten account for 3% to 4%. This specimen was peripheral blood, taken before any cancer treatment. All receptors come from a male donor older than 55 with stage II squamous cell lung carcinoma. Both conserved end residues are part of each CDR3. The order of the fields is D gene, clone size, J gene, V gene, CDR3 protein, CDR3 DNA. The D gene is left open where the match is weak. The size entry is marked missing in some rows and otherwise reads once, few, many or a size class.

D: NA; size: NA; J: TRBJ2-1; V: TRBV7-6; CDR3: CASSLAFSTRTLYNEQFF; DNA: TGTGCCAGCAGCTTAGCGTTTTCGACGAGGACCCTCTACAATGAGCAGTTCTTC
D: NA; size: NA; J: TRBJ1-3; V: TRBV19; CDR3: CASSIFFRPGSSGNTIYF; DNA: TGTGCCAGTAGTATCTTCTTCCGTCCGGGCTCATCAGGAAACACCATATATTTT
D: TRBD1; size: once; J: TRBJ1-1; V: TRBV27; CDR3: CASIKLGGYTEAFF; DNA: TGTGCCAGCATTAAATTAGGGGGCTACACTGAAGCTTTCTTT
D: TRBD2; size: NA; J: TRBJ2-2; V: TRBV7-2; CDR3: CASRTSGFSNTGELFF; DNA: TGTGCCAGCCGGACTAGCGGGTTCTCGAACACCGGGGAGCTGTTTTTT
D: TRBD2; size: NA; J: TRBJ2-1; V: TRBV7-8; CDR3: CASSHTSGRANNEQFF; DNA: TGTGCCAGCAGCCATACTAGCGGGAGGGCCAACAATGAGCAGTTCTTC
D: NA; size: NA; J: TRBJ2-5; V: TRBV19; CDR3: CASSMVAETQYF; DNA: TGTGCCAGTAGTATGGTCGCAGAGACCCAGTACTTC
D: TRBD1; size: NA; J: TRBJ2-7; V: TRBV6-1; CDR3: CASRTGIGTYEQYF; DNA: TGTGCCAGCAGGACAGGGATTGGAACCTACGAGCAGTACTTC
D: TRBD1; size: NA; J: TRBJ2-5; V: TRBV2; CDR3: CASSERSGGQYF; DNA: TGTGCCAGCAGTGAAAGGTCAGGGGGCCAGTACTTC
D: NA; size: NA; J: TRBJ1-2; V: TRBV5-6; CDR3: CASSLPGAQDTF; DNA: TGTGCCAGCAGCTTGCCTGGCGCGCAGGACACCTTC
D: TRBD2; size: NA; J: TRBJ2-4; V: TRBV30; CDR3: CAWSVPSGGNIQYF; DNA: TGTGCCTGGAGTGTACCCTCGGGGGGAAACATTCAGTACTTC
D: TRBD2; size: NA; J: TRBJ2-1; V: TRBV5-6; CDR3: CASSLAGLADKDNNEQFF; DNA: TGTGCCAGCAGCTTGGCCGGACTAGCGGACAAAGATAACAATGAGCAGTTCTTC
D: NA; size: NA; J: TRBJ2-6; V: TRBV7-2; CDR3: CASSLEGYGANVLTF; DNA: TGTGCCAGCAGCTTAGAAGGGTACGGGGCCAACGTCCTGACTTTC
D: TRBD2; size: NA; J: TRBJ2-7; V: TRBV5-6; CDR3: CASSLSQRGSSYEQYF; DNA: TGTGCCAGCAGCTTATCACAGCGGGGTTCTTCCTACGAGCAGTACTTC
D: NA; size: NA; J: TRBJ1-5; V: TRBV19; CDR3: CASSIDLLGLGQPQHF; DNA: TGTGCCAGTAGTATAGATCTTCTAGGGCTCGGGCAGCCCCAGCATTTT
D: TRBD1; size: NA; J: TRBJ2-2; V: TRBV29-1; CDR3: CSVAGQGVAPSTNTGELFF; DNA: TGCAGCGTTGCGGGACAGGGGGTGGCCCCATCCACGAACACCGGGGAGCTGTTTTTT
D: TRBD1; size: NA; J: TRBJ1-2; V: TRBV7-9; CDR3: CASSPQGAGGYTF; DNA: TGTGCCAGCAGCCCACAGGGGGCTGGTGGCTACACCTTC